Shown below are 29 T cell receptor beta chains from a single sample sequenced in a study of regulatory T cells in long-lasting Graves disease. The authors built TCR beta libraries using iRepertoire HTBI primers and Arm-PCR of CDR3 regions. Each CDR3 protein gets one entry after TCRdb re-called the multiplex PCR reads with MiXCR. This sample carries fewer than 450,000 distinct CDR3 sequences, around 21% of them seen once, and the ten largest clones take around 21%. Time point reported: persistent/refractory GD, antithyroid drugs over 5 years with positive TRAb. After RNA was extracted from PBMCs, the TCR library was made from it. This specimen consisted of peripheral blood mononuclear cells (PBMCs), obtained when the disease was refractory, from a patient treated with antithyroid drugs. These receptors were taken from a female donor with Graves disease.

This clonotype was picked up a small number of times. The chain is built from TRBV12-3 or TRBV12-4 and TRBJ1-2; the D gene is possibly TRBD1 (5 bases). V dropped 5 bases and J dropped 6 bases, with 13 bases sitting between them. The CDR3 length is 13 residues. The CDR3 sequence: CASSGGGRHGYTF. CDR3 bases: TGTGCCAGCAGTGGGGGGGGTCGACATGGCTACACCTTC.

This clonotype was seen a handful of times. The chain has TRBV7-9 and TRBJ2-2, with no clear D. Looked up from germline, CDR1 is SEHNR and CDR2 is FQNEAQ (reference sequence). The length of the CDR3 is 15 residues. The germline V and J ends were trimmed by 2 bases and 1 base, with 8 bases remaining between them. The CDR3 region is CASSLIPQNTGELFF. Here the CDR3 DNA reads TGTGCCAGCAGCTTAATTCCACAGAACACCGGGGAGCTGTTTTTT.

This clonotype was seen more than once but under ten times. The chain combines TRBV28 with TRBJ1-1, with D perhaps TRBD1 (6 bases). CDR3 length: 14 amino acids. Trimming removed 5 bases at V and 3 bases at J, with 13 bases between. The germline V gene encodes CDR1 MDHEN and CDR2 SYDVKM. CDR3 bases: TGTGCCAGCAGTATCGATACAGGGTACACTGAAGCTTTCTTT. Protein sequence: CASSIDTGYTEAFF.

The sample holds a few counts of this clonotype. This chain links TRBV27 with TRBJ2-2, with 9 bases fitting TRBD2. Germline CDR1 MNHEY, CDR2 SMNVEV (reference sequence). The CDR3 spans 17 residues. J was trimmed by 4 bases and V by 3 bases; bases with no gene match: 9. CDR3 in amino acids: CASSFFASGMVTGELFF. Written as DNA, the CDR3 is TGTGCCAGCAGTTTTTTCGCTAGCGGGATGGTCACCGGGGAGCTGTTTTTT.

There are a few counts of this clonotype. The gene calls are TRBV9 and TRBJ2-5; D perhaps matches TRBD2 (6 bases). The V and J ends lost 10 bases and 5 bases respectively, with 6 bases between them. CDR1 is SGDLS, CDR2 YYNGEE, per germline. This CDR3 contains 9 residues. CDR3 sequence reads: CAGGETQYF. The CDR3 DNA is TGTGCCGGGGGGGAGACCCAGTACTTC.

This chain uses TRBV29-1 with TRBJ1-1; D gene ambiguous. The CDR3 is 11 amino acids. The V and J ends lost 4 bases and 0 bases respectively, with 3 bases between them. CDR1 is SQVTM, CDR2 ANQGSEA, per germline. Written as DNA, the CDR3 is TGCAGCGTTGCTTTGAACACTGAAGCTTTCTTT. The encoded protein is CSVALNTEAFF. Full variable domain (missing parts from reference TRBV29-1 and TRBJ1-1): SAVISQKPSRDICQRGTSLTIQCQVDSQVTMMFWYRQQPGQSLTLIATANQGSEATYESGFVIDKFPISRPNLTFSTLTVSNMSPEDSSIYLCSVALNTEAFFGQGTRLTVV.

The chain combines TRBV27 with TRBJ2-7; D is ambiguous. V gave up 4 bases and J gave up 2 bases, with 12 bases separating them. The CDR3 contains 14 residues. Germline V gives CDR1 MNHEY, CDR2 SMNVEV (reference sequence). Here the CDR3 reads CASSYSDTAYEQYF. The CDR3 DNA reads TGTGCCAGCAGTTATTCAGACACTGCCTACGAGCAGTACTTC.

This clonotype was found once. V and J are TRBV19 and TRBJ1-1; the match to TRBD1 covers 11 bases. With 6 bases clipped from V and 4 bases from J, the junction kept 10 bases outside the gene matches. CDR1 is LNHDA, CDR2 SQIVND, per germline (reference sequence). The length of the CDR3 is 16 residues. Written as DNA, the CDR3 is TGTGCCAGTAGCCCACCCCGGGACAGGGGGTCCACTGAAGCTTTCTTT. It translates to CASSPPRDRGSTEAFF.

The genes are TRBV7-9 and TRBJ2-2; a possible D gene is TRBD2 (5 bases). The CDR3 covers 16 residues. CDR1 is SEHNR, CDR2 FQNEAQ, per germline (reference sequence). With 5 bases removed from V and 4 bases from J, the gap between germline ends came to 17 bases. The DNA of the CDR3 is TGTGCCAGCAGCAAGAACACTGGACTGAGCACCGGGGAGCTGTTTTTT. This sequence encodes CASSKNTGLSTGELFF.

This clonotype was observed a few times. The chain combines TRBV5-1 with TRBJ1-1, with TRBD1 as a possible D gene (6 bases). The CDR3 runs 15 residues. V was trimmed by 7 bases and J by 1 base, leaving 17 bases between them. CDR1 SGHRS and CDR2 YFSETQ come from the germline V gene. The CDR3 protein is CASHRGGAGNTEAFF. The DNA of the CDR3 is TGCGCCAGCCACCGGGGGGGGGCCGGGAACACTGAAGCTTTCTTT.

V is TRBV19 and J is TRBJ2-7; no reliable D call. Germline V gene sequence: CDR1 LNHDA, CDR2 SQIVND (reference sequence). V dropped 3 bases and J dropped 2 bases, with 5 bases sitting between them. The CDR3 is 12 amino acids. CDR3 sequence: CASSISPYEQYF. As DNA, the CDR3 is TGTGCCAGTAGTATTTCCCCCTACGAGCAGTACTTC. Full variable domain (missing parts from reference TRBV19 and TRBJ2-7): DGGITQSPKYLFRKEGQNVTLSCEQNLNHDAMYWYRQDPGQGLRLIYYSQIVNDFQKGDIAEGYSVSREKKESFPLTVTSAQKNPTAFYLCASSISPYEQYFGPGTRLTVT.

This clonotype was picked up many times. This chain connects TRBV12-3 or TRBV12-4 to TRBJ2-5; D may correspond to TRBD1 or TRBD2 (5 bases each). The CDR3 extends over 13 amino acids. The germline V and J ends were trimmed by 7 bases and 8 bases, with 17 bases remaining between them. The CDR3 reads CASTLGTPGTQYF. Here the CDR3 DNA reads TGTGCCAGCACCCTCGGGACCCCGGGTACCCAGTACTTC.

Many counts were recorded for this clonotype. This chain links TRBV28 with TRBJ2-5, with D maybe TRBD2 (6 bases). This CDR3 is 16 amino acids long. The V end lost 8 bases, the J end lost 5 bases, and 24 bases lay between the germline ends. Germline V gives CDR1 MDHEN, CDR2 SYDVKM. The CDR3 spells CASRDAGGTTGETQYF. The CDR3 region has the DNA TGTGCCAGCCGCGACGCGGGCGGGACGACCGGTGAGACCCAGTACTTC.

About this clonotype itself: At one end, the junction sequence differs from germline, possibly due to a read error. The V gene is TRBV20-1, the J gene TRBJ2-5, with 7 bases aligning to TRBD1. The V gene's germline CDR1 is DFQATT and CDR2 SNEGSKA (reference sequence). This CDR3 is built from 13 residues. CDR3 nucleotide sequence: TGCAGTGCTCGAGACAGGGTCGAGGACGTTCAGTACTTC. It translates to CSARDRVEDVQYF.

CDR3 region: CSARGPSGEQYF. The CDR3 DNA reads TGCAGTGCTAGAGGACCGTCGGGGGAGCAGTACTTC. The chain employs TRBV20-1 and TRBJ2-7; TRBD2 is a possible D gene (5 bases). CDR1 is DFQATT, CDR2 SNEGSKA, per germline (reference sequence). The V gene lost 1 base and the J gene lost 7 bases, with 11 bases spanning the gap. This CDR3 comprises 12 residues.

On this clonotype itself: This may be a read error: a much more frequent sequence differs by one nucleotide. The rearrangement uses TRBV27 and TRBJ1-5; 9 nucleotides agree with TRBD1. From germline, CDR1 is MNHEY and CDR2 SMNVEV (reference sequence). The CDR3 extends over 13 amino acids. The V gene end was trimmed by 6 bases and the J gene end by 8 bases; junction bases not matched to a gene: 5. CDR3 region: CASSDRGAEPQHF. The CDR3 coding sequence is TGTGCCAGCAGCGACAGGGGGGCGGAGCCCCAGCATTTT.

This clonotype was counted between two and nine times. A much larger clone lies one base from this, so it may be a read error. This rearrangement joins TRBV6-9 to TRBJ2-2, with D possibly TRBD1 on 5 matching bases. The ends were cut back, 4 bases at V and 3 bases at J, with 9 bases in the middle. Germline CDR1 is MNHGY and CDR2 is SVAAGI. The CDR3 runs to 14 residues. The CDR3 protein is CASSSTGYTGELFF. The CDR3, as DNA: TGTGCCAGCAGTTCTACAGGCTACACCGGGGAGCTGTTTTTT.

As regards this clonotype: A much larger clone differs from this one at a single base, so this may be a read error. The V gene is TRBV4-2, the J gene TRBJ1-4; D not certain. V was pared by 0 bases and J by 6 bases, with 2 bases between. The germline V gene has CDR1 LGHNA and CDR2 YNFKEQ. The CDR3 is made up of 12 amino acids. Written as DNA, the CDR3 is TGTGCCAGCAGCCAAGATGATGAAAAACTGTTTTTT. It translates to CASSQDDEKLFF.

The chain uses TRBV6-1 and TRBJ2-2, with D possibly being TRBD1 (6 bases). Per germline, CDR1 MNHNS and CDR2 SASEGT. V was pared by 8 bases and J by 0 bases, with 13 bases between. The CDR3 consists of 15 residues. The CDR3 sequence: CASGRQDPNTGELFF. The CDR3 nucleotides are TGTGCCAGCGGGAGACAGGACCCGAACACCGGGGAGCTGTTTTTT.

The chain joins TRBV7-6 to TRBJ1-1; D ambiguous. CDR3 length equals 13 residues. V dropped 7 bases and J dropped 0 bases, with 9 bases sitting between them. The germline CDR1 and CDR2 sequences are SGHVS and FNYEAQ. The CDR3 is CASINGMNTEAFF. DNA for the CDR3: TGTGCCAGCATTAACGGAATGAACACTGAAGCTTTCTTT.

A few counts support this clonotype. V usage is TRBV5-1 and J usage is TRBJ1-1; 7 nucleotides align to TRBD1. Unmatched junction bases numbered 6, after V lost 4 bases and J lost 0 bases. The CDR3 covers 15 residues. The V gene's germline CDR1 is SGHRS and CDR2 YFSETQ. The CDR3: CASSDQTGLNTEAFF. Written as DNA, the CDR3 is TGCGCCAGCAGCGATCAGACAGGGCTGAACACTGAAGCTTTCTTT.

The chain is built from TRBV6-2 or TRBV6-3 and TRBJ1-1; D is possibly TRBD1 (5 bases). The CDR3 covers 14 residues. V was cut by 7 bases and J by 2 bases, with 14 bases left in between. Germline CDR1 and CDR2: MNHEY and SVGEGT. Written as DNA, the CDR3 is TGTGCCAGCAAAACCCTAGGGGTAAACACTGAAGCTTTCTTT. Translated, it gives CASKTLGVNTEAFF.

This clonotype has at least ten counts. The rearrangement joins TRBV6-1 to TRBJ2-2, with TRBD1 matching over 7 bases. Germline V CDR1 and CDR2: MNHNS, SASEGT. Unmatched junction bases numbered 6, after V lost 7 bases and J lost 1 base. The CDR3 loop spans 15 amino acids. This chain's CDR3 is CASTRTGENTGELFF. In nucleotides, the CDR3 is TGTGCCAGCACCCGGACAGGAGAGAACACCGGGGAGCTGTTTTTT.

The chain uses TRBV30 and TRBJ2-7; TRBD1 agrees at 10 bases. The germline V gene has CDR1 GTSNPN and CDR2 SVGIG (reference sequence). The CDR3 extends over 14 amino acids. The V segment lost 2 bases and the J segment 4 bases; nucleotides outside the gene matches: 5. CDR3 in amino acids: CAWSSWDRGYEQYF. The CDR3 region has the DNA TGTGCCTGGAGTTCATGGGACAGGGGATACGAGCAGTACTTC.

There are many counts of this clonotype. The gene calls are TRBV30 and TRBJ1-2, with a tentative D call TRBD1 (5 bases). Trimming removed 3 bases at V and 9 bases at J, with 11 bases between. Germline-derived CDR1 and CDR2 are GTSNPN and SVGIG (reference sequence). The CDR3 extends over 11 amino acids. CDR3 DNA: TGTGCCTGGAGCTCAGGGAGTAGCTACACCTTC. It specifies CAWSSGSSYTF. Looking up the rest from reference TRBV30 and TRBJ1-2 gives the full variable domain: SQTIHQWPATLVQPVGSPLSLECTVEGTSNPNLYWYRQAAGRGLQLLFYSVGIGQISSEVPQNLSASRPQDRQFILSSKKLLLSDSGFYLCAWSSGSSYTFGSGTRLTVV.

A remark on this clonotype: Compared with germline, one end of the junction differs, possibly owing to a read error. V gene TRBV20-1 combines with J gene TRBJ1-1, with a tentative D call TRBD1 (5 bases). The CDR3 contains 12 residues. Germline CDR1 and CDR2: DFQATT and SNEGSKA (reference sequence). The DNA for the CDR3 is TGCAGTGCTAGAGGCCGGGGGGGGGAGAGACTCTTT. Translation: CSARGRGGERLF.

This clonotype was picked up a small number of times. V is TRBV29-1 and J is TRBJ2-5; D gene unclear. V shed 5 bases and J shed 5 bases, with 15 bases lying between them. Per the germline V gene, CDR1 is SQVTM and CDR2 is ANQGSEA. This CDR3 contains 13 residues. CDR3 DNA: TGCAGCGTTCGAGACACTATTAGGGAGACCCAGTACTTC. It encodes CSVRDTIRETQYF. Using reference TRBV29-1 and TRBJ2-5 for the parts outside the CDR3, the full variable domain is SAVISQKPSRDICQRGTSLTIQCQVDSQVTMMFWYRQQPGQSLTLIATANQGSEATYESGFVIDKFPISRPNLTFSTLTVSNMSPEDSSIYLCSVRDTIRETQYFGPGTRLLVL.

This clonotype was seen repeatedly, ten times or more. The chain employs TRBV7-2 and TRBJ2-5; maybe TRBD2 (6 bases). Per germline, CDR1 SGHTA and CDR2 FQGNSA. V was cut by 1 base and J by 4 bases, with 13 bases left in between. The CDR3 runs 15 residues. This chain's CDR3 is CASSLDSLASETQYF. In nucleotides, the CDR3 is TGTGCCAGCAGCTTAGATTCACTAGCCTCAGAGACCCAGTACTTC.

For this clonotype: Since a much larger clone is just one base distant, this may be a read error. J is TRBJ2-7 and V is TRBV27, with D hard to call. Trimming took off 4 bases at V and 6 bases at J, with 16 bases between the two ends. CDR3 length: 14 residues. Germline CDR1 MNHEY, CDR2 SMNVEV (reference sequence). The CDR3 is CASSWGTATCEQYF. CDR3 in DNA: TGTGCCAGCAGTTGGGGAACAGCCACCTGCGAGCAGTACTTC.